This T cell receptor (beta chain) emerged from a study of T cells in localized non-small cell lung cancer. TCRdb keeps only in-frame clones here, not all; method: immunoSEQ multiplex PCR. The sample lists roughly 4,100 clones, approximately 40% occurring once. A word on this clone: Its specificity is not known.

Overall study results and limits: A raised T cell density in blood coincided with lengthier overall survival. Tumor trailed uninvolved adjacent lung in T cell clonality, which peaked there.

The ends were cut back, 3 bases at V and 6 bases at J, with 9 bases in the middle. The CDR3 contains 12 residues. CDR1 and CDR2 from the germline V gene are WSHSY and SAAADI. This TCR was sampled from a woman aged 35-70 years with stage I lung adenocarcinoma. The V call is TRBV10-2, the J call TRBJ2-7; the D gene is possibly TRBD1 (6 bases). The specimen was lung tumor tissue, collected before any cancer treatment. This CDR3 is CASSDTGSEQYF. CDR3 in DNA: TGCGCCAGCAGTGATACAGGGAGCGAGCAGTACTTC.